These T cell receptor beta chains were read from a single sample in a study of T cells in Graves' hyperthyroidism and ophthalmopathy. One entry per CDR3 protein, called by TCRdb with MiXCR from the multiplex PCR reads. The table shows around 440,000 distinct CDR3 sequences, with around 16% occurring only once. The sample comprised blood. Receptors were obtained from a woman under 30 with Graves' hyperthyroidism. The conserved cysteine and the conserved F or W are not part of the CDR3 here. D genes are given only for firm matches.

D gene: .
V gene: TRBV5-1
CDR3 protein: ANTPVEPGRNTEAF

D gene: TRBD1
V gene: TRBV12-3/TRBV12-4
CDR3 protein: ASSINRGNGELF

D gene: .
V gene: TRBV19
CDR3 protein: ASSITGHLSGANVLT

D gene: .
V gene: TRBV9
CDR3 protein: ASSVGGATNEKLF

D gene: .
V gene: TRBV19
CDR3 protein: ASRVGGADTQY

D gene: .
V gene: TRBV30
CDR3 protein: AWKDDGFGNTIY

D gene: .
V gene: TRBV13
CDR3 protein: ASSQRAGARETQY

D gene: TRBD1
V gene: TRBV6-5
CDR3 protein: ASSYRGQGVDTQY

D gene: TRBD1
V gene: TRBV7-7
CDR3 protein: ASSAGTGVNEKLF

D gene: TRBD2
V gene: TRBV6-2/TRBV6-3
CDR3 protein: ASSYSPFVAGGEGGELF

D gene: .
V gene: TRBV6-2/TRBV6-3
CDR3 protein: ASSYGAGEQF

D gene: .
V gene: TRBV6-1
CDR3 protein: ASSGPLTNTEAF

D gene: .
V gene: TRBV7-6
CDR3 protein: ASGQGKNEQY

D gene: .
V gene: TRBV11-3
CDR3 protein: ASSLGLDESYNEQF

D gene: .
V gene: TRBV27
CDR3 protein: ASSLVLNQPQH

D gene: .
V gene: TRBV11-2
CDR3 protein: ASSLERVTGTQY

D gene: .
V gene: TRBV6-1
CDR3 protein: ASSPPGQAHRTDTQY

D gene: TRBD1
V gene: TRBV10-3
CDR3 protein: ATGTGGASEAF

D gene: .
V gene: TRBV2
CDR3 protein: ATGAGYEQY

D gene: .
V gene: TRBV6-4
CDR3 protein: ASSDREGEPQH

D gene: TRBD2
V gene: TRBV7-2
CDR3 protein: ASSLDTSGTTDKQY

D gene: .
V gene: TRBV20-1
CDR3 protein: SARDAGGRLYEQY

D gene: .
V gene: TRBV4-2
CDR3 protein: ASSQDTPGHGHT

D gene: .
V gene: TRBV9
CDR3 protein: ASSVGAHNEQF

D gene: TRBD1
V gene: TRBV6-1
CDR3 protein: ASSESRGQGKTQY

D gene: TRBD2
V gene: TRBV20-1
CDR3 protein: SARSTSGGSYNEQF

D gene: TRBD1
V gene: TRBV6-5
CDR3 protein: ASSYQGERGYT

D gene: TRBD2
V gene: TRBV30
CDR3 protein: AWSFGLAQETQY